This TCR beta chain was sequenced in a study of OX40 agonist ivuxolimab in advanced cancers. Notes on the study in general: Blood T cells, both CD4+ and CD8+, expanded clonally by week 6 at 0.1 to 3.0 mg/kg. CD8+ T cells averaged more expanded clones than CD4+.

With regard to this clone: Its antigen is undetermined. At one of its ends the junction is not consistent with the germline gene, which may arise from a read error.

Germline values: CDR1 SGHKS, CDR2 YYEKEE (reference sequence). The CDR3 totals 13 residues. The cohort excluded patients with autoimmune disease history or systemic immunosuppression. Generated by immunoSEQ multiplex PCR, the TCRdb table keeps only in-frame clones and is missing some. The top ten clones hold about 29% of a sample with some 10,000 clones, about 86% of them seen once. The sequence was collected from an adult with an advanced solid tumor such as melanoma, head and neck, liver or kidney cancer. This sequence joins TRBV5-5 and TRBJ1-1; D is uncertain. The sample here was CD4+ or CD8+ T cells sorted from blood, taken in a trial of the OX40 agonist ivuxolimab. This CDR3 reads CASSSLGGLPEAF. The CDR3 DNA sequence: TGTGCCAGCAGCTCATTAGGCGGTTTACCCGAAGCGTTT.